This entry concerns a single T cell receptor beta chain. The antigen remains undetermined. CDR3 length equals 12 residues. V shed 7 bases and J shed 3 bases, with 10 bases lying between them. Germline CDR1 is SGHRS and CDR2 is YFSETQ. This specimen belongs to a study of cytomegalovirus exposure and HLA in healthy donors. Points from the study as a whole: One later analysis reportedly identified an Asian-associated ancestry cluster that showed fewer N-insertions than the roughly 620-donor mean. Usually a TCR sequence was rare, but some public TCRs were found in many donors.

PCR used 60 Vbeta primers and 13 Jbeta primers. Profiling relied on immunoSEQ multiplex PCR, and the TCRdb table lists in-frame clones only, not all of them. The repertoire holds 90,000 to 150,000 clones, with over 75% as singletons. The receptor comes from a human donor in good health. The chain has TRBV5-1 and TRBJ1-1; D remains unclear. Source material: PBMCs. In nucleotides, the CDR3 is TGCGCCAGCGCATTCGGGGACACTGAAGCTTTCTTT. It codes for CASAFGDTEAFF. The whole variable domain, filled in from reference TRBV5-1 and TRBJ1-1, reads KAGVTQTPRYLIKTRGQQVTLSCSPISGHRSVSWYQQTPGQGLQFLFEYFSETQRNKGNFPGRFSGRQFSNSRSEMNVSTLELGDSALYLCASAFGDTEAFFGQGTRLTVV.